Shown below are 9 T cell receptor beta chains from a single sample sequenced in a study of beta chain features in type 1 diabetes. Investigators reverse transcribed all isolated RNA, so they sequenced expressed TCRB transcripts. Sequenced by immunoSEQ multiplex PCR; TCRdb stores in-frame clones only, minus some. Here the sample spans about 620,000 clones, around 16% being singletons. Sequencing used naive CD4+ T cells from blood. All receptors derive from a man younger than 35 in good health.

The chain links TRBV25-1 to TRBJ1-1; no definite D call. V was pared by 4 bases and J by 7 bases, with 7 bases between. The CDR3 totals 11 residues. Germline assignment: CDR1 MGHDK and CDR2 SYGVNS. The CDR3 DNA sequence: TGTGCCAGCAGTGGGACCGGTGAAGCTTTCTTT. It is translated as CASSGTGEAFF.

This clone was seen only a few times. Different DNA sequences within this sample yield the same CDR3. The genes are TRBV6-6 and TRBJ1-1, with a tentative D call TRBD1 (5 bases). The CDR3 extends over 15 amino acids. Deletions cut 2 bases from V and 1 base from J, with 11 bases between. CDR1 and CDR2 (germline): MNHNY, SVGAGI (reference sequence). For the CDR3, the DNA is TGTGCCAGCAGTTACCCGGGGAGGGGGAACACTGAAGCTTTCTTT. Its protein is CASSYPGRGNTEAFF.

This clone came up a few times. V gene TRBV7-3 combines with J gene TRBJ1-6; TRBD1 agrees at 8 bases. The J segment lost 6 bases and the V segment lost 5 bases, leaving 3 bases of the junction unmatched. CDR3 size: 14 residues. CDR1 is SGHTA and CDR2 is FQGTGA in the germline V gene. The CDR3 reads CASSRGQANSPLHF. The CDR3 region has the DNA TGTGCCAGCAGCCGGGGACAGGCTAATTCACCCCTCCACTTT.

This clone has a handful of counts. This chain joins TRBV7-2 and TRBJ2-3, with D perhaps being TRBD1 or TRBD2 (6 bases each). The CDR3 totals 17 residues. Germline V gene lookup returns CDR1 SGHTA and CDR2 FQGNSA. Trimming took 2 bases from V and 4 from J, leaving 19 bases between them. The CDR3 coding sequence is TGTGCCAGCAGCTTATTCCTTGTCCGGGGGCGGCCAGATACGCAGTATTTT. Translated, it gives CASSLFLVRGRPDTQYF.

This clone was counted only a few times. The V call is TRBV27, the J call TRBJ2-1, with 7 positions matching TRBD2. Germline CDR1 and CDR2: MNHEY and SMNVEV (reference sequence). The V gene end was trimmed by 7 bases and the J gene end by 7 bases; junction bases not matched to a gene: 7. This CDR3 spans 13 amino acids. CDR3 loop: CASTRDGRNEQFF. In nucleotides, the CDR3 is TGTGCCAGCACTAGAGACGGGAGGAATGAGCAGTTCTTC.

This clone was observed a few times. This chain joins TRBV30 and TRBJ1-6, with 7 bases that match TRBD1. V lost 4 bases and J lost 8; bases outside the gene matches: 5. The germline gives CDR1 GTSNPN, CDR2 SVGIG (reference sequence). There are 13 residues in the CDR3. CDR3 DNA: TGTGCCTGGAATGGACAGGCCTATTCACCCCTCCACTTT. It encodes CAWNGQAYSPLHF. Drawing the rest from reference TRBV30 and TRBJ1-6, the complete variable domain is SQTIHQWPATLVQPVGSPLSLECTVEGTSNPNLYWYRQAAGRGLQLLFYSVGIGQISSEVPQNLSASRPQDRQFILSSKKLLLSDSGFYLCAWNGQAYSPLHFGNGTRLTVT.

This rearrangement joins TRBV28 to TRBJ2-1; 8 bases fit TRBD1. Germline values: CDR1 MDHEN, CDR2 SYDVKM. Trimming took 7 bases from V and 0 from J; bases not matched to a gene: 8. The CDR3 sequence is 16 residues long. The CDR3 nucleotides read TGTGCCAGCACCCTAACAGGGGGGAGCTCCTACAATGAGCAGTTCTTC. Translating gives CASTLTGGSSYNEQFF. The whole variable domain, filled in from reference TRBV28 and TRBJ2-1, reads DVKVTQSSRYLVKRTGEKVFLECVQDMDHENMFWYRQDPGLGLRLIYFSYDVKMKEKGDIPEGYSVSREKKERFSLILESASTNQTSMYLCASTLTGGSSYNEQFFGPGTRLTVL.

This clone occurred a few times. The chain combines TRBV7-2 with TRBJ1-2, with D hard to call. V was shortened by 1 base and J by 7 bases, with 7 bases between the two germline ends. The CDR3 has 12 amino acids. Germline V CDR1 and CDR2: SGHTA, FQGNSA. The CDR3 loop is CASSLVSAGYTF. The CDR3 DNA reads as TGTGCCAGCAGCTTAGTTAGTGCTGGCTACACCTTC. The whole variable domain, filled in from reference TRBV7-2 and TRBJ1-2, reads GAGVSQSPSNKVTEKGKDVELRCDPISGHTALYWYRQSLGQGLEFLIYFQGNSAPDKSGLPSDRFSAERTGGSVSTLTIQRTQQEDSAVYLCASSLVSAGYTFGSGTRLTVV.

The CDR3 nucleotides read TGTGCCTGGAGTGTACAGGGGTGGAATGAAAAACTGTTTTTT. It specifies CAWSVQGWNEKLFF. The V gene is TRBV30, the J gene TRBJ1-4; 7 bases match TRBD1. This CDR3 region has 14 residues. V was clipped by 0 bases and J by 5 bases; unmatched bases: 3. CDR1 and CDR2 (germline): GTSNPN, SVGIG (reference sequence). The whole variable domain, filled in from reference TRBV30 and TRBJ1-4, reads SQTIHQWPATLVQPVGSPLSLECTVEGTSNPNLYWYRQAAGRGLQLLFYSVGIGQISSEVPQNLSASRPQDRQFILSSKKLLLSDSGFYLCAWSVQGWNEKLFFGSGTQLSVL.